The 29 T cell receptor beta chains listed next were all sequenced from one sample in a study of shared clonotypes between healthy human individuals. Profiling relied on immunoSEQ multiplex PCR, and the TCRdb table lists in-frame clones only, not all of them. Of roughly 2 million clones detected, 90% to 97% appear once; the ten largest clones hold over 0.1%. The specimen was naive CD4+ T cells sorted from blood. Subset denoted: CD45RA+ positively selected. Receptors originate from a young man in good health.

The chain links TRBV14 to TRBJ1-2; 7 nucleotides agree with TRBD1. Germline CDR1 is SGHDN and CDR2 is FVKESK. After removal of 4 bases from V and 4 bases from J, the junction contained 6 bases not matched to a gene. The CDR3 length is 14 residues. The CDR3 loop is CASSLNRDSYGYTF. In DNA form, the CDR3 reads TGTGCCAGCAGCCTAAACCGGGACAGCTATGGCTACACCTTC.

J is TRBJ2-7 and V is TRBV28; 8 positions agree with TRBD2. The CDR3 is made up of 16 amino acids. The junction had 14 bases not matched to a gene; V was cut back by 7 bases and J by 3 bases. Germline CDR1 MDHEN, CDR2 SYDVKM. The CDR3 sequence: CASKDPGLGRIYEQYF. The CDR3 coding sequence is TGTGCCAGCAAGGACCCGGGACTAGGAAGGATCTACGAGCAGTACTTC.

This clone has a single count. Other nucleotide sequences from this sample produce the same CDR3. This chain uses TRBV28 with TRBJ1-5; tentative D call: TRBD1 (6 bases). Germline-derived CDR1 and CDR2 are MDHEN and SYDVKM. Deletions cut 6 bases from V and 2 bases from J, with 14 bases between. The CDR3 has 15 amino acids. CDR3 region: CASSPRGGGNQPQHF. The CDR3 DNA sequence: TGTGCCAGCAGCCCGAGGGGGGGCGGCAATCAGCCCCAGCATTTT.

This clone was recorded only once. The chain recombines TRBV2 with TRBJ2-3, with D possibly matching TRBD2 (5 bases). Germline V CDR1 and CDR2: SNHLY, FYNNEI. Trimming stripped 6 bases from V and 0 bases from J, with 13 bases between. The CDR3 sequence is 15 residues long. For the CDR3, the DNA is TGTGCCAGCAGCGCCCGAGGGAAGAGCACAGATACGCAGTATTTT. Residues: CASSARGKSTDTQYF.

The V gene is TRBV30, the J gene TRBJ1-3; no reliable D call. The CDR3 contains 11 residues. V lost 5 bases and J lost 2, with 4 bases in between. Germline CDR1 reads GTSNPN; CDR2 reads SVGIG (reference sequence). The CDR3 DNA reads TGTGCCTGGTTAACTGGAAACACCATATATTTT. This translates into CAWLTGNTIYF. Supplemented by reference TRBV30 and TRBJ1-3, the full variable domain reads SQTIHQWPATLVQPVGSPLSLECTVEGTSNPNLYWYRQAAGRGLQLLFYSVGIGQISSEVPQNLSASRPQDRQFILSSKKLLLSDSGFYLCAWLTGNTIYFGEGSWLTVV.

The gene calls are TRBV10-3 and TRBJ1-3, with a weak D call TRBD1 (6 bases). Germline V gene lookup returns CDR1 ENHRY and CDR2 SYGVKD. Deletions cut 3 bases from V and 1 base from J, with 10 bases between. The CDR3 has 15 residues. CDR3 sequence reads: CAISDLGTSGNTIYF. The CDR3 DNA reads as TGTGCCATCAGTGATTTAGGGACATCTGGAAACACCATATATTTT.

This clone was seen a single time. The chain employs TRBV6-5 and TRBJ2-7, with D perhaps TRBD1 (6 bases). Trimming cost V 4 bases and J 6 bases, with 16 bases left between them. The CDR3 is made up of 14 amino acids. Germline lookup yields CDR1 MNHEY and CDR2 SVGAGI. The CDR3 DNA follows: TGTGCCAGCAGTTTCCGGGACAAGTTGGCCGAGCAGTACTTC. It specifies CASSFRDKLAEQYF.

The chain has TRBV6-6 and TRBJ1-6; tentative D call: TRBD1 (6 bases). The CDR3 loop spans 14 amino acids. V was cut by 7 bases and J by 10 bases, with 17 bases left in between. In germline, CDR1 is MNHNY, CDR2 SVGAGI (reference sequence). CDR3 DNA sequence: TGTGCCAGCAACACGGGGGCAGGTCGCTCACCCCTCCACTTT. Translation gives CASNTGAGRSPLHF.

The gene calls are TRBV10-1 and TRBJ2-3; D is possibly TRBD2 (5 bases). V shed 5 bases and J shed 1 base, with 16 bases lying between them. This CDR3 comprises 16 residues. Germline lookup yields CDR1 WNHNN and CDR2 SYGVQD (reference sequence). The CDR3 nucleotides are TGCGCCAGCAGTCCTTTAGCTGCGGGTGGCACAGATACGCAGTATTTT. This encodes CASSPLAAGGTDTQYF.

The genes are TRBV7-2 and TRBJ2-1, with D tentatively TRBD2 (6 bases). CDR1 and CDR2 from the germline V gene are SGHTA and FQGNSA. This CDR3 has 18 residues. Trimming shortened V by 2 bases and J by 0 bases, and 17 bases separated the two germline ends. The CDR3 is CASSLIGAGTSSYNEQFF. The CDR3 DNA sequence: TGTGCCAGCAGCTTAATTGGGGCGGGGACGAGCTCCTACAATGAGCAGTTCTTC.

Here the CDR3 DNA reads TGTGCCAGCAGCCTACATTTGGGTACGCAGTATTTT. Encoded protein: CASSLHLGTQYF. J is TRBJ2-3 and V is TRBV7-2; the D is unclear. With 5 bases removed from V and 8 bases from J, the gap between germline ends came to 11 bases. Germline values: CDR1 SGHTA, CDR2 FQGNSA. The CDR3 runs 12 residues.

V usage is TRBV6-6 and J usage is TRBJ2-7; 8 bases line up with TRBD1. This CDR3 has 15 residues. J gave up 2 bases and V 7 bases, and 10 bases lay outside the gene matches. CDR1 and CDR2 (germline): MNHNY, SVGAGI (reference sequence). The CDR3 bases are TGTGCCAGCAACCCCGCGGACAGGGCCGCCTACGAGCAGTACTTC. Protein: CASNPADRAAYEQYF.

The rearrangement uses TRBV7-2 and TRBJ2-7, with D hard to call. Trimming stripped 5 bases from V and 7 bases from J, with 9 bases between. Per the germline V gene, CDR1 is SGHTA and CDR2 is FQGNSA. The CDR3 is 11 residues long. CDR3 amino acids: CASSPPGEQYF. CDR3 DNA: TGTGCCAGCAGCCCGCCAGGAGAGCAGTACTTC.

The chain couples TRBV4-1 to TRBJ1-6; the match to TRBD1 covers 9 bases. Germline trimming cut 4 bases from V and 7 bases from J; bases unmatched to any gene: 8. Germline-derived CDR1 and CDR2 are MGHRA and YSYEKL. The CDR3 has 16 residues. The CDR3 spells CASSLGGQGLNSPLHF. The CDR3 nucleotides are TGCGCCAGCAGCCTCGGCGGACAGGGGTTAAATTCACCCCTCCACTTT.

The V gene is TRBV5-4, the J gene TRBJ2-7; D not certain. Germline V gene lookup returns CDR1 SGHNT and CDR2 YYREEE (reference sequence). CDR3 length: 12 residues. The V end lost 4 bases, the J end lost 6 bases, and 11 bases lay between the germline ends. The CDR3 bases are TGTGCCAGCAGCCCTGACGGGCGCGAGCAGTACTTC. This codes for CASSPDGREQYF.

Here the CDR3 reads CASSIGQITYEQYF. As DNA, the CDR3 is TGTGCCAGCAGTATCGGACAGATCACCTACGAGCAGTACTTC. The chain is built from TRBV6-5 and TRBJ2-7, with D possibly TRBD1 on 6 matching bases. The V and J ends lost 5 bases and 2 bases respectively, with 13 bases between them. Looked up from germline, CDR1 is MNHEY and CDR2 is SVGAGI. This CDR3 is 14 amino acids long.

The CDR3 spells CASSELQGGTGTEAFF. CDR3 nucleotides: TGTGCCAGCAGTGAATTGCAGGGGGGAACAGGCACTGAAGCTTTCTTT. The rearrangement links TRBV6-1 to TRBJ1-1; 7 bases are shared with TRBD1. After removal of 2 bases from V and 4 bases from J, the junction contained 10 bases not matched to a gene. This CDR3 region has 16 residues. CDR1 is MNHNS and CDR2 is SASEGT in the germline V gene.

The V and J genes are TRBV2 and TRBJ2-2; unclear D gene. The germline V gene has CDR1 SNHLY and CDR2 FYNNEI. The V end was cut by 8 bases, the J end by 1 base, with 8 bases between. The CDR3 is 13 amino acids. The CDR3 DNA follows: TGTGCCAGCCTAGGACGGAACACCGGGGAGCTGTTTTTT. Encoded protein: CASLGRNTGELFF.

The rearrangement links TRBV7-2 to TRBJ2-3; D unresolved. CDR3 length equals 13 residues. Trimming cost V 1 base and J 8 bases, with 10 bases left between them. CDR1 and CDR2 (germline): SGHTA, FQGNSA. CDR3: CASSLDPVSTQYF. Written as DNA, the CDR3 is TGTGCCAGCAGCTTAGATCCCGTTAGTACGCAGTATTTT.

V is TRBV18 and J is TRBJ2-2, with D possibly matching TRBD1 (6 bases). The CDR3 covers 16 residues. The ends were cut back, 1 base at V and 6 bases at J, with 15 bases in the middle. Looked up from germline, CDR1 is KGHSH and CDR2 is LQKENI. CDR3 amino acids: CASSPRTAGASGELFF. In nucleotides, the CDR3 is TGTGCCAGCTCACCACGAACGGCAGGGGCGTCCGGGGAGCTGTTTTTT.

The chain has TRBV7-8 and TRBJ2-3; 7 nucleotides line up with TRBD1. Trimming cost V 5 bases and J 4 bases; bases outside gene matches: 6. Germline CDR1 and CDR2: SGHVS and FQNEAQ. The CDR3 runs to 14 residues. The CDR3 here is CASSKRQGADTQYF. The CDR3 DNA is TGTGCCAGCAGCAAGAGACAGGGAGCAGATACGCAGTATTTT. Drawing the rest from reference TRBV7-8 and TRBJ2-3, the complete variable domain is GAGVSQSPRYKVAKRGQDVALRCDPISGHVSLFWYQQALGQGPEFLTYFQNEAQLDKSGLPSDRFFAERPEGSVSTLKIQRTQQEDSAVYLCASSKRQGADTQYFGPGTRLTVL.

CDR3: CASSGRALGQETQYF. The CDR3 DNA is TGTGCCAGCAGTGGCCGGGCCCTGGGTCAAGAGACCCAGTACTTC. The V gene is TRBV6-1, the J gene TRBJ2-5, with unresolved D. The CDR3 is made up of 15 amino acids. Germline V gives CDR1 MNHNS, CDR2 SASEGT. The ends were cut back, 4 bases at V and 2 bases at J, with 14 bases in the middle.

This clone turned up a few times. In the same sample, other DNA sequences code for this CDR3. The CDR3 reads CASSPPTRTEAFF. Here the CDR3 DNA reads TGTGCCAGCTCACCACCGACCCGGACTGAAGCTTTCTTT. The chain is built from TRBV18 and TRBJ1-1; D gene unclear. This CDR3 spans 13 amino acids. CDR1 and CDR2 (germline): KGHSH, LQKENI. Trimming removed 0 bases from V and 5 bases from J, with 7 bases in between.

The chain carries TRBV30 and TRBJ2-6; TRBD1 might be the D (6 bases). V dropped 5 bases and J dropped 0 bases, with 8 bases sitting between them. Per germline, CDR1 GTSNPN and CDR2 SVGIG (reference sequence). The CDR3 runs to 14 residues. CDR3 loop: CAWLQGSGANVLTF. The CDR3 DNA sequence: TGTGCCTGGCTACAGGGCTCTGGGGCCAACGTCCTGACTTTC. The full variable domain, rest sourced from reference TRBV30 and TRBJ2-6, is SQTIHQWPATLVQPVGSPLSLECTVEGTSNPNLYWYRQAAGRGLQLLFYSVGIGQISSEVPQNLSASRPQDRQFILSSKKLLLSDSGFYLCAWLQGSGANVLTFGAGSRLTVL.

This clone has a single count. The DNA of the CDR3 is TGTGCCAGCAGCTTGAGACCGACGACAGGGTACGAGCAGTACTTC. It is translated as CASSLRPTTGYEQYF. The chain has TRBV5-6 and TRBJ2-7; 7 positions agree with TRBD1. J was trimmed by 4 bases and V by 1 base; bases with no gene match: 8. The CDR3 contains 15 residues. Per germline, CDR1 SGHDT and CDR2 YYEEEE.

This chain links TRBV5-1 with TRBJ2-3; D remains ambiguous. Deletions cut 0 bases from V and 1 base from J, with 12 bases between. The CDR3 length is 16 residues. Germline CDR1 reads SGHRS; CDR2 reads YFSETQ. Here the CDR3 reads CASSLADGVGTDTQYF. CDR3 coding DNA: TGCGCCAGCAGCTTGGCCGATGGGGTTGGCACAGATACGCAGTATTTT.

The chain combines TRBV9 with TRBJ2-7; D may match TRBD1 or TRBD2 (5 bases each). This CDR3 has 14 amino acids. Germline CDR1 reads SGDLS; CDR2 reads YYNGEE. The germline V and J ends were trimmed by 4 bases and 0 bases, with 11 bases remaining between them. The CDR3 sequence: CASSPWDGSYEQYF. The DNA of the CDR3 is TGTGCCAGCAGCCCCTGGGACGGCTCCTACGAGCAGTACTTC.

The CDR3 protein is CASSFDLGSNQPQHF. The DNA for the CDR3 is TGTGCCAGCAGTTTTGACTTAGGGAGCAATCAGCCCCAGCATTTT. The V gene is TRBV28, the J gene TRBJ1-5; D not certain. From germline, CDR1 is MDHEN and CDR2 SYDVKM. The CDR3 runs to 15 residues. V was shortened by 3 bases and J by 1 base, with 10 bases between the two germline ends.

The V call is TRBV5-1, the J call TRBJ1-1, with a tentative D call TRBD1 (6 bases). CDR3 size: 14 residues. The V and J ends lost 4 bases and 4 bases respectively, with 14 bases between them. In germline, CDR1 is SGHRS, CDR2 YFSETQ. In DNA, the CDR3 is TGCGCCAGCAGCGAACAGGGATATCCCACTGAAGCTTTCTTT. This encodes CASSEQGYPTEAFF.